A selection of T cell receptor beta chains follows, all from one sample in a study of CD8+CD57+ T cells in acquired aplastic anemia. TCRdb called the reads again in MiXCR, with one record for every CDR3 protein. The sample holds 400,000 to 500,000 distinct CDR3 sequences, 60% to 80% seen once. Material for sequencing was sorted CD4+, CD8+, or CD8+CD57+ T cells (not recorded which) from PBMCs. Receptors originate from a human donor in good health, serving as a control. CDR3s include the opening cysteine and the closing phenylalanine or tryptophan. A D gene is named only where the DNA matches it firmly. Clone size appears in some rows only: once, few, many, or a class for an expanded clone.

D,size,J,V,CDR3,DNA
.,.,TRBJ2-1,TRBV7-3,CASSDATGIRNEQFF,TGTGCCAGCAGTGACGCGACCGGGATTCGGAATGAGCAGTTCTTC
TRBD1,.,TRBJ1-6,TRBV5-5,CASRGGQGSSCNPPLHF,TGTGCCAGCAGGGGTGGACAGGGAAGCTCCTGTAATCCACCCCTCCACTTT
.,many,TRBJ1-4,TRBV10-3,CAIGRGQDNEKLFF,TGTGCCATCGGCCGGGGGCAGGATAATGAAAAACTGTTTTTT
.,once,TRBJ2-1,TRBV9,CASSVGPLGGDVEQFF,TGTGCCAGCAGCGTCGGTCCGTTGGGGGGTGACGTCGAGCAGTTCTTC
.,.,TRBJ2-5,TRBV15,CATSEGGTARRETQYF,TGTGCCACCAGTGAGGGCGGGACTGCCCGGAGAGAGACCCAGTACTTC
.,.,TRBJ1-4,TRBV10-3,CAISAGTAEKLLF,TGTGCCATCAGCGCCGGGACCGCGGAAAAACTGCTTTTT
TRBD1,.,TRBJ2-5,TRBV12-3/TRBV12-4,CASSDRGQPQYF,TGTGCCAGCAGTGACAGGGGTCAGCCCCAGTACTTC
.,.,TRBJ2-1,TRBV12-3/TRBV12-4,CASSQIHGDNEQFF,TGTGCCAGCAGTCAAATCCACGGAGACAATGAGCAGTTCTTC
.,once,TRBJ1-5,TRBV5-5,CASSLGLHGQPQHF,TGCGCCAGCAGCCTGGGTTTGCATGGGCAGCCCCAGCATTTT
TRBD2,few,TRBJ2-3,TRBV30,CAWSKTSGGRDTQYF,TGTGCCTGGAGTAAGACTAGCGGGGGACGGGATACGCAGTATTTT
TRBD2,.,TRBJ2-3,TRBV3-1,CASSLSGTYNEQYF,TGTGCCAGCAGCCTAAGCGGGACGTACAATGAGCAGTATTTT
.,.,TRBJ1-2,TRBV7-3,CASSGGGGAGYTF,TGTGCTAGCAGTGGGGGGGGGGGAGCCGGCTACACCTTC
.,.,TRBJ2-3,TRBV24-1,CATSDGAGEDTQYF,TGTGCCACCAGTGATGGGGCAGGGGAAGATACGCAGTATTTT
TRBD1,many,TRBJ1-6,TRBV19,CASCRDRGSPLHF,TGTGCCAGTTGCAGGGACAGAGGATCACCCCTCCACTTT
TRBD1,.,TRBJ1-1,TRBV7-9,CASSRGQTFEAFF,TGTGCCAGCAGCCGGGGACAGACCTTTGAAGCTTTCTTT
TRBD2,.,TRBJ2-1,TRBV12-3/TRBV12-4,CASMQRAGAGGEQFF,TGTGCCAGCATGCAAAGAGCGGGGGCTGGGGGTGAGCAGTTCTTC
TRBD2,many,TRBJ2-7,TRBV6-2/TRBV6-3,CASTTSGGSHEQYF,TGTGCCAGCACTACTAGCGGGGGATCCCACGAGCAGTACTTC
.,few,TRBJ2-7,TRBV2,CASSREGGYEQYF,TGTGCCAGCAGTAGGGAAGGGGGTTATGAGCAGTACTTC
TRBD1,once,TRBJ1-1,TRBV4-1,CASSFALQGAEAFF,TGCGCCAGCAGCTTCGCCCTACAGGGGGCTGAAGCTTTCTTT
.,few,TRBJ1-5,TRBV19,CASSIRSDGTWQPQHF,TGTGCCAGTAGTATCCGCAGCGATGGTACCTGGCAGCCCCAGCATTTT
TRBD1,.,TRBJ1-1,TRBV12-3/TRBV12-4,CASSRNGQGTEAFF,TGTGCCAGCAGTCGAAACGGACAGGGTACCGAAGCTTTCTTT
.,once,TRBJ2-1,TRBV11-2,CARVILRGSYNEQFF,TGTGCCCGAGTCATACTCCGAGGCTCCTACAATGAGCAGTTCTTC
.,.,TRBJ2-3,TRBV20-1,CGGIVLDGADTQYF,TGCGGGGGGATAGTACTCGATGGCGCAGATACGCAGTATTTT
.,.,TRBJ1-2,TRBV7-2,CASSLQTGPGYEQF,TGTGCCAGCAGCTTGCAGACGGGCCCCGGCTACGAGCAGTTC
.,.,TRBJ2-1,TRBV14,CASSQGGWDTQF,TGTGCCAGCAGCCAAGGAGGGTGGGACACGCAGTTC
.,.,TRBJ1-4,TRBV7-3,CASRSGTANEKLFF,TGTGCCAGTAGGTCGGGGACGGCTAATGAAAAACTGTTTTTT
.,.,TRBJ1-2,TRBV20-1,CSARGRIGYGYTF,TGCAGTGCTAGAGGACGGATAGGCTATGGCTACACCTTC
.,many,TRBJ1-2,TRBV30,CAWSGTGTTILTF,TGTGCCTGGAGTGGAACAGGGACCACTATTCTCACCTTC
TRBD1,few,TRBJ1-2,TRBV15,CATSSTGDYGYTF,TGTGCCACCAGCAGTACAGGGGACTATGGCTACACCTTC
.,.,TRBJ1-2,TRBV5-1,CASSLRESADNYGYTF,TGCGCCAGCAGCTTGAGAGAGTCTGCTGATAACTATGGCTACACCTTC
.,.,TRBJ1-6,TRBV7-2,CASSLTKGLITPLHF,TGTGCCAGCAGCCTAACCAAAGGACTTATTACCCCCCTCCACTTT